One and the same sample provided the 6 T cell receptor beta chains below, sequenced in a study of T cells in Graves' hyperthyroidism and ophthalmopathy. TCR beta CDR3 regions were amplified from RNA. When the TCR CDR3 underwent first-round RT-PCR, the HTBI primer set was used. MiXCR, run by TCRdb on the multiplex PCR reads, gives a single entry per CDR3 protein. The sample has roughly 580,000 distinct CDR3 sequences, around 13% seen once. Sequencing was carried out using blood. These receptors all stem from a woman aged 25 to 39 with Graves' hyperthyroidism that later progressed to Graves' ophthalmopathy.

About this clonotype itself: A read error may be the cause here, since a much bigger clone is one base away. V gene TRBV10-3 combines with J gene TRBJ2-5, with unresolved D. This CDR3 is built from 13 residues. V shed 5 bases and J shed 0 bases, with 7 bases lying between them. Germline CDR1 and CDR2: ENHRY and SYGVKD. The CDR3 DNA reads TGTGCCATCAGTTTAACTTACCAAGAGACCCAGTACTTC. It codes for CAISLTYQETQYF.

V is TRBV11-1 and J is TRBJ2-1; D may be TRBD1 or TRBD2 (6 bases each). The germline gives CDR1 SGHAT, CDR2 FQDESV (reference sequence). V shed 6 bases and J shed 8 bases, with 26 bases lying between them. There are 17 residues in the CDR3. CDR3 sequence (DNA): TGTGCCAGCAGTTCCCCCTCCGTAGCGGAGGGGGTAGATGAGCAGTTCTTC. Translation: CASSSPSVAEGVDEQFF.

This clonotype occurred many times. The V gene is TRBV7-3, the J gene TRBJ2-2; TRBD2 aligns across 10 bases. After removal of 2 bases from V and 2 bases from J, the junction contained 2 bases not matched to a gene. Germline CDR1 and CDR2: SGHTA and FQGTGA. The CDR3 extends over 16 amino acids. CDR3 sequence reads: CASSLLAGANTGELFF. The CDR3 DNA reads TGTGCCAGCAGCTTACTAGCGGGAGCTAACACCGGGGAGCTGTTTTTT.

The chain uses TRBV12-5 and TRBJ2-7; D may be TRBD1 (5 bases). Looked up from germline, CDR1 is LGHNT and CDR2 is FRNRAP. The CDR3 is 16 residues long. V lost 4 bases, J lost 0 bases, and 16 bases lay in between. This CDR3 reads CASGSTTDPRSYEQYF. CDR3 nucleotide sequence: TGTGCTAGTGGTTCAACGACAGATCCGCGCTCCTACGAGCAGTACTTC.

The genes are TRBV3-1 and TRBJ1-2; the D is unclear. The germline V and J ends were trimmed by 3 bases and 0 bases, with 17 bases remaining between them. The CDR3 spans 17 residues. CDR1 is LGHDT, CDR2 YNNKEL, per germline (reference sequence). CDR3 protein: CASSQVVSDQANYGYTF. CDR3 nucleotide sequence: TGTGCCAGCAGCCAGGTCGTGTCCGATCAAGCTAACTATGGCTACACCTTC.

The chain couples TRBV28 to TRBJ1-3; D call uncertain. Per germline, CDR1 MDHEN and CDR2 SYDVKM. The CDR3 is 16 amino acids. V was clipped by 3 bases and J by 0 bases, with 12 bases between them. The CDR3 bases are TGTGCCAGCAGTTTCGATGACGGGTACTCTGGAAACACCATATATTTT. As protein: CASSFDDGYSGNTIYF.